This T cell receptor (beta chain) stems from a study of shared clonotypes between healthy human individuals. The germline gives CDR1 MNHEY, CDR2 SVGAGI. With 6 bases removed from V and 5 bases from J, the gap between germline ends came to 10 bases. CDR3 length: 13 residues. Libraries were prepared by immunoSEQ multiplex PCR; TCRdb keeps only in-frame clonotypes and omits some of them. Of 980,000 or so clones listed, around 80% are singletons. This receptor was obtained from a man younger than 30 in good health. The sequenced material came from memory CD4+ T cells sorted from blood. The subset denotes: CD45RA-negative fraction. The genes are TRBV6-5 and TRBJ1-4, with D maybe TRBD1 (5 bases). DNA for the CDR3: TGTGCCAGCAGCGGGGGGTGGAATGAAAAACTGTTTTTT. Protein sequence: CASSGGWNEKLFF.